The 20 T cell receptor beta chains reported below all come from one sample, sequenced in a study of lymphopenia after photon versus proton radiotherapy. TCRdb keeps only in-frame clones here, not all; method: immunoSEQ multiplex PCR. This table holds approximately 50,000 clones, around 82% found once. The sequences come from peripheral blood, collected from a patient treated with photon-based radiotherapy. The receptor source for this set is a man aged 50 or older with gastric cancer.

The chain combines TRBV12-5 with TRBJ2-1; D might be TRBD1 or TRBD2, each matching 5 bases. V shed 3 bases and J shed 5 bases, with 14 bases lying between them. Germline loops: CDR1 LGHNT, CDR2 FRNRAP. There are 15 residues in the CDR3. The CDR3 DNA is TGTGCTAGTGGTTTCGGACCCGGGACGGACAATGAGCAGTTCTTC. The encoded protein is CASGFGPGTDNEQFF.

V usage is TRBV18 and J usage is TRBJ2-3; unclear D gene. From germline, CDR1 is KGHSH and CDR2 LQKENI. Deletions cut 0 bases from V and 2 bases from J, with 12 bases between. The CDR3 length is 16 residues. The CDR3 reads CASSPPGRPSTDTQYF. Written as DNA, the CDR3 is TGTGCCAGCTCACCACCGGGTCGGCCATCCACAGATACGCAGTATTTT.

This sequence joins TRBV5-1 and TRBJ2-1; D is unresolved. The V gene's germline CDR1 is SGHRS and CDR2 YFSETQ. The CDR3 runs 12 residues. V gave up 5 bases and J gave up 7 bases, with 10 bases separating them. CDR3 region: CASSLLRNEQFF. The CDR3 bases are TGCGCCAGCAGTCTTTTACGTAATGAGCAGTTCTTC.

V is TRBV5-1 and J is TRBJ2-7, with 13 bases that match TRBD2. Per germline, CDR1 SGHRS and CDR2 YFSETQ. The V segment lost 6 bases and the J segment 7 bases; nucleotides outside the gene matches: 10. There are 15 residues in the CDR3. Here the CDR3 reads CASTERTSGSGEQYF. CDR3 nucleotides: TGCGCCAGCACCGAACGGACTAGCGGGAGCGGTGAGCAGTACTTC.

This rearrangement joins TRBV5-5 to TRBJ1-2, with a tentative D call TRBD1 (6 bases). V gave up 1 base and J gave up 4 bases, with 14 bases separating them. This CDR3 comprises 15 residues. Germline lookup yields CDR1 SGHKS and CDR2 YYEKEE (reference sequence). The CDR3 DNA is TGTGCCAGCAGCTTGCCCTTGGGACAAGCCTATGGCTACACCTTC. Protein sequence: CASSLPLGQAYGYTF.

The V call is TRBV29-1, the J call TRBJ1-6; a weak D match, TRBD1 (6 bases). Trimming cost V 5 bases and J 7 bases, with 12 bases left between them. The CDR3 totals 13 residues. CDR1 is SQVTM and CDR2 is ANQGSEA in the germline V gene. The DNA for the CDR3 is TGCAGCGTTAGGACAGCGGCAAATTCACCCCTCCACTTT. Protein: CSVRTAANSPLHF.

This chain links TRBV7-6 with TRBJ1-5; unclear D gene. The ends were cut back, 6 bases at V and 7 bases at J, with 13 bases in the middle. Germline CDR1 SGHVS, CDR2 FNYEAQ. The CDR3 runs 13 residues. This chain's CDR3 is CASSTSREQPQHF. CDR3 coding DNA: TGTGCCAGCAGTACAAGTAGGGAACAGCCCCAGCATTTT.

V usage is TRBV2 and J usage is TRBJ2-3, with TRBD2 matching over 8 bases. Germline CDR1 and CDR2: SNHLY and FYNNEI. The CDR3 length is 18 residues. V lost 2 bases, J lost 1 base, and 11 bases stayed unmatched. CDR3 nucleotide sequence: TGTGCCAGCAGTGAACGCGGCGGTAGCGGGGATCGCACAGATACGCAGTATTTT. It translates to CASSERGGSGDRTDTQYF.

This rearrangement joins TRBV18 to TRBJ1-1; 8 bases agree with TRBD1. Looked up from germline, CDR1 is KGHSH and CDR2 is LQKENI. CDR3 length: 15 residues. Trimming removed 3 bases from V and 0 bases from J; junction bases left unmatched: 3. CDR3 nucleotides: TGTGCCAGCTCACCGGGACAGGTAATGAACACTGAAGCTTTCTTT. It yields the protein CASSPGQVMNTEAFF.

The chain couples TRBV19 to TRBJ2-1, with D unresolved. Germline lookup yields CDR1 LNHDA and CDR2 SQIVND (reference sequence). V was trimmed by 6 bases and J by 10 bases, leaving 7 bases between them. CDR3 length: 10 residues. The DNA for the CDR3 is TGTGCCAGTAGCGGGTTGGAGCAGTTCTTC. It translates to CASSGLEQFF.

The chain combines TRBV6-5 with TRBJ1-2; a weak D match, TRBD1 (5 bases). Trimming shortened V by 4 bases and J by 4 bases, and 16 bases separated the two germline ends. CDR1 MNHEY and CDR2 SVGAGI come from the germline V gene. The CDR3 extends over 15 amino acids. DNA for the CDR3: TGTGCCAGCAGTTCTCCCTACCGCGGGGGCTATGGCTACACCTTC. Residues: CASSSPYRGGYGYTF.

This clone was counted once. The genes are TRBV5-1 and TRBJ2-6, with 8 bases identical to TRBD1. The V gene's germline CDR1 is SGHRS and CDR2 YFSETQ. V shed 0 bases and J 0 bases; nucleotides not matched to a gene: 5. This CDR3 region has 18 residues. The CDR3 is CASSLAGQVPSGANVLTF. CDR3 DNA: TGCGCCAGCAGCTTGGCGGGACAGGTGCCCTCTGGGGCCAACGTCCTGACTTTC.

The sample holds a few counts of this clone. The genes are TRBV5-4 and TRBJ1-1; D not resolved. CDR1 and CDR2 from the germline V gene are SGHNT and YYREEE (reference sequence). With 3 bases removed from V and 0 bases from J, the gap between germline ends came to 3 bases. The CDR3 is made up of 12 amino acids. In DNA form, the CDR3 reads TGTGCCAGCAGCTCAATGAACACTGAAGCTTTCTTT. Translating gives CASSSMNTEAFF.

This chain uses TRBV5-1 with TRBJ1-1; unclear D gene. Per germline, CDR1 SGHRS and CDR2 YFSETQ. Trimming shortened V by 4 bases and J by 3 bases, and 13 bases separated the two germline ends. The CDR3 spans 14 residues. The chain's CDR3 is CASSPEGSDTEAFF. For the CDR3, the DNA is TGCGCCAGCAGCCCCGAAGGGTCGGACACTGAAGCTTTCTTT.

V usage is TRBV5-5 and J usage is TRBJ2-7; D is unclear. Per germline, CDR1 SGHKS and CDR2 YYEKEE (reference sequence). The CDR3 length is 12 residues. Trimming took off 4 bases at V and 4 bases at J, with 9 bases between the two ends. The CDR3 DNA reads TGTGCCAGCAGCCACGGCCGATACGAGCAGTACTTC. Translation gives CASSHGRYEQYF.

The gene calls are TRBV25-1 and TRBJ2-1; D remains unclear. This CDR3 is 14 amino acids long. Trimming removed 2 bases at V and 5 bases at J, with 10 bases between. Germline V gene lookup returns CDR1 MGHDK and CDR2 SYGVNS. The CDR3 sequence is CASSEISRHNEQFF. CDR3 in DNA: TGTGCCAGCAGTGAAATCTCGAGGCACAATGAGCAGTTCTTC. The variable domain in full, with the rest retrieved from reference TRBV25-1 and TRBJ2-1, is EADIYQTPRYLVIGTGKKITLECSQTMGHDKMYWYQQDPGMELHLIHYSYGVNSTEKGDLSSESTVSRIRTEHFPLTLESARPSHTSQYLCASSEISRHNEQFFGPGTRLTVL.

This chain links TRBV14 with TRBJ2-3; 10 positions match TRBD2. V shed 1 base, J shed 2 bases, and the junction held 6 bases outside the gene matches. The length of the CDR3 is 17 residues. Per germline, CDR1 SGHDN and CDR2 FVKESK. CDR3 sequence: CASSQVRTSGVTDTQYF. In DNA form, the CDR3 reads TGTGCCAGCAGCCAAGTCAGAACTAGCGGGGTCACAGATACGCAGTATTTT.

The gene calls are TRBV10-2 and TRBJ1-2; D gene ambiguous. CDR1 is WSHSY and CDR2 is SAAADI in the germline V gene. The CDR3 is 11 residues long. Between the trimmed V and J ends, which lost 3 bases and 4 bases, there was a span of 3 bases. Written as DNA, the CDR3 is TGCGCCAGCAGTGACACCTATGGCTACACCTTC. It specifies CASSDTYGYTF.

The gene calls are TRBV18 and TRBJ2-2; 8 bases are shared with TRBD2. Trimming removed 2 bases from V and 4 bases from J; junction bases left unmatched: 9. Germline V gene sequence: CDR1 KGHSH, CDR2 LQKENI. The CDR3 is made up of 17 amino acids. CDR3 bases: TGTGCCAGCTCACCAACGACTAGCGCTCAGGGCACCGGGGAGCTGTTTTTT. Translation gives CASSPTTSAQGTGELFF.

This rearrangement joins TRBV5-4 to TRBJ1-1; D gene ambiguous. CDR1 and CDR2 (germline): SGHNT, YYREEE (reference sequence). Trimming stripped 7 bases from V and 2 bases from J, with 9 bases between. The CDR3 is made up of 12 amino acids. Here the CDR3 DNA reads TGTGCCAGCTCCCGTGCCAACACTGAAGCTTTCTTT. This gives the protein CASSRANTEAFF.